The entry that follows covers one T cell receptor beta chain sequence. The target antigen is unknown. The sample belongs to a study of cytomegalovirus exposure and HLA in healthy donors. Study-level findings and limits: Common viral pathogens seemed to be connected with several of the most significant clusters, according to a later analysis.

V lost 2 bases, J lost 2 bases, and 10 bases lay in between. The germline gives CDR1 SGHRS, CDR2 YFSETQ. The CDR3 has 14 amino acids. Primers: 60 Vbeta forward and 13 Jbeta reverse. TCRdb's table, derived via immunoSEQ multiplex PCR, lists solely in-frame clones and lacks some. Recorded for this sample: about 25,000 clones. Sequenced input: PBMCs. The V call is TRBV5-1, the J call TRBJ1-2; the D gene is possibly TRBD1 (5 bases). The TCR originated in a male donor in good health and CMV-seropositive. The CDR3 nucleotides are TGCGCCAGCAGCTTACAGGAAGCAAACTATGGCTACACCTTC. Amino acids: CASSLQEANYGYTF.